The clone carrying this T cell receptor (beta chain) was observed a handful of times. This entry belongs to a study of Graves' ophthalmopathy and Graves' hyperthyroidism. V lost 5 bases and J 8 bases, leaving 12 bases between the germline ends. The CDR3 has 11 amino acids. CDR1 is SQVTM, CDR2 ANQGSEA, per germline. RNA transcripts were the template, and TCR beta CDR3 regions were amplified from them. The workflow started with a first-round RT-PCR run with HTBI primers and then moved on to a second-round multiplex PCR. TCRdb re-called the multiplex PCR reads with MiXCR, one entry per CDR3 protein. The top ten clones hold around 7% of a sample with over 500,000 distinct CDR3 sequences, roughly 20% of them seen once.

This receptor was obtained from a woman between 18 and 30 years old with stable Graves' hyperthyroidism. Some clones in this sample may be carry-over from other donors' samples. The V call is TRBV29-1, the J call TRBJ1-2, with D perhaps matching TRBD1 (6 bases). The material sequenced was peripheral blood. The CDR3 DNA follows: TGCAGCGTTCGGGGGGGGCGAGGCTACACCTTC. The encoded protein is CSVRGGRGYTF.